This T cell receptor (beta chain) was sequenced for a study of blood T cell repertoires in COVID-19. About the research overall: The United States, Italy and Spain were the sources of the acute and convalescent COVID-19 samples. In each case, the material was cDNA or gDNA derived from T cells, B-cell-depleted T cells, or PBMCs.

Germline V gene data show CDR1 as SGHAT and CDR2 as FQNNGV. V was clipped by 5 bases and J by 4 bases, with 12 bases between them. The CDR3 length is 14 residues. In the original workflow: Reference gene primer amplification in the assay estimated nucleated cell counts. Clones were read by immunoSEQ multiplex PCR, and TCRdb kept only the in-frame ones, dropping some. V, J and clone size were drawn from that table, and D and trimming were deduced from the DNA. The sample consists of around 300,000 clones, about 82% of them appearing once. The clonotype originates from a woman between 45 and 65 years old with active or convalescent COVID-19. This chain connects TRBV11-2 to TRBJ1-3, with D possibly being TRBD1 (6 bases). The sample taken for sequencing was peripheral blood. The DNA for the CDR3 is TGTGCCAGCAGCCCGGCAGGGGACGGAAACACCATATATTTT. It encodes CASSPAGDGNTIYF.